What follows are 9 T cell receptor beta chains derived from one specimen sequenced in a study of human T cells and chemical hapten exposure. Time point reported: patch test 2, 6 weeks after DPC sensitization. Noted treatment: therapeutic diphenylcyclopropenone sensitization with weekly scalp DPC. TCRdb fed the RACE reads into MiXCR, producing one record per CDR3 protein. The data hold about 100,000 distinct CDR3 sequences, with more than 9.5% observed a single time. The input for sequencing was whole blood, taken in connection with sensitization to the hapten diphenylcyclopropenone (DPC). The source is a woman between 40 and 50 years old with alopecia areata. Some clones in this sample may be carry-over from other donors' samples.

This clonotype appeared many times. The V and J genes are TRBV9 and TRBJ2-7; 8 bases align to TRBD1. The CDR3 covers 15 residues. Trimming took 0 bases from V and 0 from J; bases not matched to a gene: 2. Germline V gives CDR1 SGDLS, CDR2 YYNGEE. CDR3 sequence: CASSVGTGSSYEQYF. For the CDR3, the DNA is TGTGCCAGCAGCGTAGGGACAGGGAGCTCCTACGAGCAGTACTTC.

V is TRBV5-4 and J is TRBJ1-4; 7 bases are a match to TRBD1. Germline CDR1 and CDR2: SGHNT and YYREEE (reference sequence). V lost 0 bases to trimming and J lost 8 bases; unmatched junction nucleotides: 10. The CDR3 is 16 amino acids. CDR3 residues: CASSLDPRDRREKLFF. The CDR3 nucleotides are TGTGCCAGCAGCTTGGACCCCCGGGACAGAAGGGAAAAACTGTTTTTT. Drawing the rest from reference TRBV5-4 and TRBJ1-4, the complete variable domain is ETGVTQSPTHLIKTRGQQVTLRCSSQSGHNTVSWYQQALGQGPQFIFQYYREEENGRGNFPPRFSGLQFPNYSSELNVNALELDDSALYLCASSLDPRDRREKLFFGSGTQLSVL.

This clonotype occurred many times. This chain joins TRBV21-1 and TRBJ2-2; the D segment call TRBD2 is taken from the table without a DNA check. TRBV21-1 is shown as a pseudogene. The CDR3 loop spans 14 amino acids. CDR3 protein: CASSREGPVGELFF. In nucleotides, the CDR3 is TGTGCCAGCAGCAGGGAGGGCCCCGTCGGGGAGCTGTTTTTT.

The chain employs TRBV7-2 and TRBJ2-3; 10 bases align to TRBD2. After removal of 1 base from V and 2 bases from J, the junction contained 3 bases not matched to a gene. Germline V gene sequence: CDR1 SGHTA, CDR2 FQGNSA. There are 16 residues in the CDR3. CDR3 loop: CASSLGLAGATDTQYF. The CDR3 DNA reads TGTGCCAGCAGCTTAGGGCTAGCGGGGGCCACAGATACGCAGTATTTT.

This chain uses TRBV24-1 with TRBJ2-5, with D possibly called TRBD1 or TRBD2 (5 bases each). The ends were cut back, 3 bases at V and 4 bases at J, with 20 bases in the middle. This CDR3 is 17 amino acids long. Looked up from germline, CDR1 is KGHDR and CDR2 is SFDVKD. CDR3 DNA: TGTGCCACCAGTGATCGTGTAGGGGCGGCTCGGGGAGAGACCCAGTACTTC. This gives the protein CATSDRVGAARGETQYF.

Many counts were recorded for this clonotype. CDR3 loop: CASMARANQPQHF. CDR3 DNA: TGTGCCAGCATGGCGAGGGCCAATCAGCCCCAGCATTTT. The gene calls are TRBV7-8 and TRBJ1-5, with no clear D. The CDR3 totals 13 residues. V was shortened by 7 bases and J by 3 bases, with 10 bases between the two germline ends. CDR1 is SGHVS, CDR2 FQNEAQ, per germline. The variable domain in full, completed from reference TRBV7-8 and TRBJ1-5, reads GAGVSQSPRYKVAKRGQDVALRCDPISGHVSLFWYQQALGQGPEFLTYFQNEAQLDKSGLPSDRFFAERPEGSVSTLKIQRTQQEDSAVYLCASMARANQPQHFGDGTRLSIL.

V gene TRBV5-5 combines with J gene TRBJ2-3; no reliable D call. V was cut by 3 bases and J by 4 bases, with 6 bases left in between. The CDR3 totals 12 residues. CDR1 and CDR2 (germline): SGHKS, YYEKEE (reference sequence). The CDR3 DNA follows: TGTGCCAGCAGCTCGAATGCAGATACGCAGTATTTT. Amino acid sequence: CASSSNADTQYF. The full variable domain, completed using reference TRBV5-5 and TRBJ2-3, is DAGVTQSPTHLIKTRGQQVTLRCSPISGHKSVSWYQQVLGQGPQFIFQYYEKEERGRGNFPDRFSARQFPNYSSELNVNALLLGDSALYLCASSSNADTQYFGPGTRLTVL.

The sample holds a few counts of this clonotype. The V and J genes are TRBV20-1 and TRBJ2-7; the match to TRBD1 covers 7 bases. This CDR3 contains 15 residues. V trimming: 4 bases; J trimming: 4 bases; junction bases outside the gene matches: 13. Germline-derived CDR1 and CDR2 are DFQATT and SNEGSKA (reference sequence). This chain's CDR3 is CSATSRQGSAYEQYF. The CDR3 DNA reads TGCAGTGCTACAAGCAGACAGGGTTCGGCGTACGAGCAGTACTTC.

CDR3 in amino acids: CSASGLNEQFF. The CDR3 DNA is TGCAGCGCCTCAGGCTTGAATGAGCAGTTCTTC. J is TRBJ2-1 and V is TRBV29-1; D is ambiguous. The CDR3 is made up of 11 amino acids. The germline V and J ends were trimmed by 7 bases and 7 bases, with 11 bases remaining between them. Germline assignment: CDR1 SQVTM and CDR2 ANQGSEA.